This TCR beta chain derives from a study of blood T cell repertoires in COVID-19. The repertoire was sequenced with immunoSEQ multiplex PCR; TCRdb's copy has only in-frame clones and lacks some. The profile shows approximately 200,000 clones, 84% of them singletons. Germline V gene lookup returns CDR1 SGDLS and CDR2 YYNGEE. This CDR3 has 17 residues. The V and J ends lost 3 bases and 4 bases respectively, with 22 bases between them. What was sequenced was PBMCs or T cells enriched from blood (not recorded which). The V gene is TRBV9, the J gene TRBJ1-2; perhaps TRBD1 as D (6 bases). This receptor was identified in a woman in her twenties or thirties who had recovered from COVID-19. The CDR3 is CASSATGFRGSLYGYTF. In nucleotides, the CDR3 is TGTGCCAGCAGCGCAACAGGGTTTAGGGGTTCCCTCTATGGCTACACCTTC.